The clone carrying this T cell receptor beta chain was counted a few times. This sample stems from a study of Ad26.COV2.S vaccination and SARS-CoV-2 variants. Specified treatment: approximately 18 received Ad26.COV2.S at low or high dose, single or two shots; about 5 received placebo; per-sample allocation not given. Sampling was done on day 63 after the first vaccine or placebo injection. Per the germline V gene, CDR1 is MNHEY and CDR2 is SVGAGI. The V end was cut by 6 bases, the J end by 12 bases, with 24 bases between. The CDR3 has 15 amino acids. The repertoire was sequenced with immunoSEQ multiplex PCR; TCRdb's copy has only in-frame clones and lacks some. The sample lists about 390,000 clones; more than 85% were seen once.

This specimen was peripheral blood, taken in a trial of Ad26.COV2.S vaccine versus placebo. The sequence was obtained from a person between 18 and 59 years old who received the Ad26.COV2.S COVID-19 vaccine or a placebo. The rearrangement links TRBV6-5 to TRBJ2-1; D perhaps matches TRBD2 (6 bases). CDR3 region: CASSYKGGAAGLQFF. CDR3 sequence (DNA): TGTGCCAGCAGCTACAAGGGTGGGGCAGCGGGCCTGCAGTTCTTC.